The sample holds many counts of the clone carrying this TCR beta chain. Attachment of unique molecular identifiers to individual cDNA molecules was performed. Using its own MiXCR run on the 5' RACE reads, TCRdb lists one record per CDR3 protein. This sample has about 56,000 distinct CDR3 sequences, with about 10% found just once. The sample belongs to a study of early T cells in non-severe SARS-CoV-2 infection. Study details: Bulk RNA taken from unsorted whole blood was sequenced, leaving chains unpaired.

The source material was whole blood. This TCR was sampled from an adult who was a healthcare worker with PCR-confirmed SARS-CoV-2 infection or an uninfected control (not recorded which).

The CDR3 bases are TGTGCCAGCAGTTCCCTGACAGTATCATATGGCTACACCTTC. It specifies CASSSLTVSYGYTF. The V and J genes are TRBV6-2 or TRBV6-3 and TRBJ1-2; maybe TRBD1 (5 bases). V dropped 4 bases and J dropped 5 bases, with 14 bases sitting between them. Germline CDR1 and CDR2: MNHEY and SVGEGT. This CDR3 has 14 amino acids.